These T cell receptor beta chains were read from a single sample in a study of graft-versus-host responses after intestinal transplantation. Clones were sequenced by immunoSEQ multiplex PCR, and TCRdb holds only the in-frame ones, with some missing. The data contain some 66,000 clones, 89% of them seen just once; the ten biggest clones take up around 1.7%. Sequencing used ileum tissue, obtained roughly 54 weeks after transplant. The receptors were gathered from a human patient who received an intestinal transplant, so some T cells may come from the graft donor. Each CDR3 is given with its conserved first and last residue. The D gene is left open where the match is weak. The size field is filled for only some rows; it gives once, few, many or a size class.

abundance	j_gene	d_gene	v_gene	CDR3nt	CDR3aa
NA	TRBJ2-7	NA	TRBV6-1	TGTGCCAGCAGTGAAGTCTGGACCGCGACCTACGAGCAGTACTTC	CASSEVWTATYEQYF
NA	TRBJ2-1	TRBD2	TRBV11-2	TGTGCCAGCAACGGGGGGACTTCCTCCTACAATGAGCAGTTCTTC	CASNGGTSSYNEQFF
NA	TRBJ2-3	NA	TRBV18	TGTGCCAGCTCACCACCTAATGACAGGACGCAGTATTTT	CASSPPNDRTQYF
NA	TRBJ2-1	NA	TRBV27	TGTGCCAGCAGTTTACAGATACCCTATGAGCAGTTCTTC	CASSLQIPYEQFF
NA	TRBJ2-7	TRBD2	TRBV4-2	TGTGCCAGCAGCCCCAATCTTCTAGCGGGGGGCCCCTACGAGCAGTACTTC	CASSPNLLAGGPYEQYF
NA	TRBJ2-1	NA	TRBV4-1	TGCGCCAGCAGCCAAACCGGATCCTGGACACGAGCCAACCTCGACGCATACAATGAGCAGTTCTTC	CASSQTGSWTRANLDAYNEQFF
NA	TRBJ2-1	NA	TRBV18	TGTGCCAGCTCACCGGGTTTCCACAATGAGCAGTTCTTC	CASSPGFHNEQFF
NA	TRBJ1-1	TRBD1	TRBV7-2	TGTGCCAGCAGCTGGGACAGGGGGACTGAAGCTTTCTTT	CASSWDRGTEAFF
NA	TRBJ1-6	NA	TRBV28	TGTGCCAGCAGCCGCCGGGACCGACTCTATAATTCACCCCTCCACTTT	CASSRRDRLYNSPLHF
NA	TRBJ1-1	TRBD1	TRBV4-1	TGCGCCAGCAGCCAAGTCCTACAGGGGGCTTTTGAAGCTTTCTTT	CASSQVLQGAFEAFF
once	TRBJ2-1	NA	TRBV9	TGTGCCAGCAGCTCCTTGGGGGCAGGTGAGCAGTTCTTC	CASSSLGAGEQFF
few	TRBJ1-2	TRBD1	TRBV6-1	TGTGCCAGCAGTGAAGGGACAGGGAGTGATGGCTACACCTTC	CASSEGTGSDGYTF
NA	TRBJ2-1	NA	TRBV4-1	TGCGCCAGCAGCCAACAAGGGGAGAATGAGCAGTTCTTC	CASSQQGENEQFF
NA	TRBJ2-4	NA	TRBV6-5	TGTGCCAGCAGCCCCTTAACCAAAAACATTCAGTACTTC	CASSPLTKNIQYF
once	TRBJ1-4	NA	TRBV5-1	TGCGCCAGCAGCCAAGACAGTCAGGGAACTAATGAAAAACTGTTTTTT	CASSQDSQGTNEKLFF
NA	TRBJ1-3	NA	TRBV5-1	TGCGCCAGCAGCTTGGCACCCATAGCCGCCTCTGGAAACACCATATATTTT	CASSLAPIAASGNTIYF